The present T cell receptor beta chain was sequenced within a study of blood T cell repertoires in COVID-19. On the study more broadly: Samples taken during acute and convalescent COVID-19 were collected in the United States, Italy and Spain.

Per the study methods: From reference gene primer amplification, estimates of nucleated cell counts were derived. Only in-frame clones appear in the TCRdb table, and some are missing; sequencing was by immunoSEQ multiplex PCR. From that table come the V and J calls and clone size; the DNA was used to work out D and trimming. The data contain under 95,000 clones, about 80% of them singletons. V gave up 1 base and J gave up 9 bases; unmatched junction bases: 10. The CDR3 is 16 residues long. Sequencing input: peripheral blood. The TCR comes from a man aged 45-65 years with active or convalescent COVID-19. The V call is TRBV5-3, the J call TRBJ2-1; 10 nucleotides align to TRBD2. TRBV5-3 is flagged as an ORF with uncertain function. The CDR3 bases are TGTGCCAGAAGCTTGTCTCGGCTAGCGGGGGCCCGTGAGCAGTTCTTC. Its translation: CARSLSRLAGAREQFF.